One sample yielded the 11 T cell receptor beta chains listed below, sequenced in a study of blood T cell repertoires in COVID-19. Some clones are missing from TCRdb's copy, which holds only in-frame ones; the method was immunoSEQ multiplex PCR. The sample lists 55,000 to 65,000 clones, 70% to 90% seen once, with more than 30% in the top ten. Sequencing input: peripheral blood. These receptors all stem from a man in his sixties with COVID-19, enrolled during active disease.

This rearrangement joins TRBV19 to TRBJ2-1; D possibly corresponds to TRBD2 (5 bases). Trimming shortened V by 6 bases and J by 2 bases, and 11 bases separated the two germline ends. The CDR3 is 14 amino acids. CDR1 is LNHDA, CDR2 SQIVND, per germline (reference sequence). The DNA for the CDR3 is TGTGCCAGTAGGGGGAACGGGGCCTACAATGAGCAGTTCTTC. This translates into CASRGNGAYNEQFF.

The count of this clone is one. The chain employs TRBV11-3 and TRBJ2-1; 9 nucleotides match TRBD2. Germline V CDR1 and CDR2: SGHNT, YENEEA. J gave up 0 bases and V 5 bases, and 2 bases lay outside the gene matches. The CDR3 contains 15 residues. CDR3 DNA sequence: TGTGCCAGCAGCCGTAGCGGGAGCTCCTACAATGAGCAGTTCTTC. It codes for CASSRSGSSYNEQFF.

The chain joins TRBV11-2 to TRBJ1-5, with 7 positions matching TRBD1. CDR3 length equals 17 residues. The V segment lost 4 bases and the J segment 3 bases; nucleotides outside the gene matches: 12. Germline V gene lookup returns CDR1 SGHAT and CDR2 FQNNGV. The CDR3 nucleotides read TGTGCCAGCAGCTCCAAAGACAGGGTTGTTTACAATCAGCCCCAGCATTTT. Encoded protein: CASSSKDRVVYNQPQHF.

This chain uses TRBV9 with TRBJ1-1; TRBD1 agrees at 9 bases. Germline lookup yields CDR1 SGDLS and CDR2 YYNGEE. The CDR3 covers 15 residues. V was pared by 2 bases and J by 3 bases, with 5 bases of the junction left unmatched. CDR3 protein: CASSVGQGSDTEAFF. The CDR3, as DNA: TGTGCCAGCAGCGTGGGACAGGGCTCTGACACTGAAGCTTTCTTT.

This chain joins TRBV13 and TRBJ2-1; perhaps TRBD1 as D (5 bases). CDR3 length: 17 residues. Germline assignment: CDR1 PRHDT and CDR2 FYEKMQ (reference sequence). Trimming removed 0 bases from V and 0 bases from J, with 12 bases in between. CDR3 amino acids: CASSLGTALSSYNEQFF. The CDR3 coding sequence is TGTGCCAGCAGCTTAGGGACAGCCCTCAGCTCCTACAATGAGCAGTTCTTC.

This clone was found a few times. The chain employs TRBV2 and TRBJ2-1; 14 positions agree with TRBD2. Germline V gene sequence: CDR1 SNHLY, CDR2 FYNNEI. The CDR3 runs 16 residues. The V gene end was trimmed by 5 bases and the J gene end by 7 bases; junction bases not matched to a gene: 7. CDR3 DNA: TGTGCCAGCAGTATCGGGACTAGCGGGAGATTAAATGAGCAGTTCTTC. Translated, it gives CASSIGTSGRLNEQFF. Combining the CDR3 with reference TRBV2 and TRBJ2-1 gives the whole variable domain EPEVTQTPSHQVTQMGQEVILRCVPISNHLYFYWYRQILGQKVEFLVSFYNNEISEKSEIFDDQFSVERPDGSNFTLKIRSTKLEDSAMYFCASSIGTSGRLNEQFFGPGTRLTVL.

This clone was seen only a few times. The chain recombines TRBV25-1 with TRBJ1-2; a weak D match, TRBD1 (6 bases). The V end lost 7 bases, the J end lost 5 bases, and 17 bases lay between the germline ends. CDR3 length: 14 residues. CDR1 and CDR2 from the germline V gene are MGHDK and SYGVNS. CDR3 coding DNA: TGTGCCAGCACTCCCGAGGGGGGGCTATATGGCTACACCTTC. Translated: CASTPEGGLYGYTF.

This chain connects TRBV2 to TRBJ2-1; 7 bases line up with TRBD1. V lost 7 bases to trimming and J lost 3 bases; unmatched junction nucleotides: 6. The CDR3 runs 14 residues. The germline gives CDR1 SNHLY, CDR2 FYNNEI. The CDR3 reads CASNDRAGYNEQFF. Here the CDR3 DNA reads TGTGCCAGCAACGACAGGGCGGGCTACAATGAGCAGTTCTTC.

The CDR3 reads CASSLSQKTGNGYTF. In nucleotides, the CDR3 is TGTGCCAGCAGCTTGTCGCAAAAAACGGGGAATGGCTACACCTTC. The chain uses TRBV5-4 and TRBJ1-2; D is ambiguous. With 1 base removed from V and 6 bases from J, the gap between germline ends came to 16 bases. The CDR3 is 15 residues long. Germline V gene sequence: CDR1 SGHNT, CDR2 YYREEE (reference sequence).

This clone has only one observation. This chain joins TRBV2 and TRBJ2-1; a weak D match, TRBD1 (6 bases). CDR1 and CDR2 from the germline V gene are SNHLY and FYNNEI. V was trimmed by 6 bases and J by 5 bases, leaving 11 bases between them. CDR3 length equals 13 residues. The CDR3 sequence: CASRGSGDNEQFF. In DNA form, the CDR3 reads TGTGCCAGCAGGGGGTCAGGGGACAATGAGCAGTTCTTC.

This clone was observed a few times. Here the CDR3 reads CASSFGRNTGELFF. CDR3 nucleotide sequence: TGTGCCAGCAGCTTTGGGAGGAACACCGGGGAGCTGTTTTTT. This chain uses TRBV11-2 with TRBJ2-2, with D tentatively TRBD2 (5 bases). From germline, CDR1 is SGHAT and CDR2 FQNNGV. V lost 3 bases, J lost 1 base, and 6 bases lay in between. The CDR3 is 14 residues long.